This entry is about one TCR beta chain. Its antigen remains unknown. The V gene end was trimmed by 0 bases and the J gene end by 4 bases; junction bases not matched to a gene: 19. Germline V gives CDR1 SGHRS, CDR2 YFSETQ. This CDR3 is built from 20 residues. This sample was taken from a study of T cell responses to AZD1222 COVID-19 vaccine. Study results and caveats: Clonal diversity was possibly underestimated, and white British individuals and females predominated among donors.

TCRdb keeps only in-frame clones here, not all; method: immunoSEQ multiplex PCR. The table includes tens of thousands of clones, roughly 88% detected once. Sequences were derived from peripheral blood, sampled 28 days after the second AZD1222 dose. The source is an adult who received the AZD1222 COVID-19 vaccine. This chain uses TRBV5-1 with TRBJ2-1, with 7 bases matching TRBD2. The CDR3 here is CASSLVVGRVRRTLYNEQFF. In nucleotides, the CDR3 is TGCGCCAGCAGCTTGGTGGTGGGGAGGGTCCGACGGACCCTTTACAATGAGCAGTTCTTC.